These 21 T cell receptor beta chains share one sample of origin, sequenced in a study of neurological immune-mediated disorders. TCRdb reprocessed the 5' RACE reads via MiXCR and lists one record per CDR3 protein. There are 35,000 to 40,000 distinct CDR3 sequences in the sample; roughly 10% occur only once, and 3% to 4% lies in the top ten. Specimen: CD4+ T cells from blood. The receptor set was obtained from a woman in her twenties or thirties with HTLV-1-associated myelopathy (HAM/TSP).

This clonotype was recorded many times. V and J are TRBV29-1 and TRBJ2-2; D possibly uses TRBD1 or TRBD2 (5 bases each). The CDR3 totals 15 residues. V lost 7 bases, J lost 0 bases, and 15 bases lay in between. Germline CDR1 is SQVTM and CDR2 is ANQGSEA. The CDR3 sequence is CSARTGTANTGELFF. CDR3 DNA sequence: TGCAGCGCAAGGACCGGGACCGCGAACACCGGGGAGCTGTTTTTT.

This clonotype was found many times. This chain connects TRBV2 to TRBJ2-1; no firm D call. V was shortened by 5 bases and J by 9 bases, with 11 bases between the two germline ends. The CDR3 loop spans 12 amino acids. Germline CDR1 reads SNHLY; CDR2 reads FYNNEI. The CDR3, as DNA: TGTGCCAGCAGTATACATGATATTGAGCAGTTCTTC. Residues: CASSIHDIEQFF. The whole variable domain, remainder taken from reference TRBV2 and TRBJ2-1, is EPEVTQTPSHQVTQMGQEVILRCVPISNHLYFYWYRQILGQKVEFLVSFYNNEISEKSEIFDDQFSVERPDGSNFTLKIRSTKLEDSAMYFCASSIHDIEQFFGPGTRLTVL.

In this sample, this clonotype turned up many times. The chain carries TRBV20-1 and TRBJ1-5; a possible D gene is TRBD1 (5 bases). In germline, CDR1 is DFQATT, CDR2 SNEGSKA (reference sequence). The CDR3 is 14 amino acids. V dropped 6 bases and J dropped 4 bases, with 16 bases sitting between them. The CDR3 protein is CSAGSSRGNQPQHF. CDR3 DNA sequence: TGCAGTGCCGGCTCCTCTCGGGGGAATCAGCCCCAGCATTTT.

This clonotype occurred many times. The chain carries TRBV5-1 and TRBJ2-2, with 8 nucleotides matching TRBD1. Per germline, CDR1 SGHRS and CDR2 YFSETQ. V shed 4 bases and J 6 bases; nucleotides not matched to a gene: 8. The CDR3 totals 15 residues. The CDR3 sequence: CASSADRAFPGELFF. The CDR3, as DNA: TGCGCCAGCAGCGCGGACAGGGCTTTTCCCGGGGAGCTGTTTTTT.

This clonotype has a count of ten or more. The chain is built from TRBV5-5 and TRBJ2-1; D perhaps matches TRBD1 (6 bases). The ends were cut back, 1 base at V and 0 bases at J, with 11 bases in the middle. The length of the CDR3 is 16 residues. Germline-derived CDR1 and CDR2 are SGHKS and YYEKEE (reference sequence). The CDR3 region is CASSLWGPSSYNEQFF. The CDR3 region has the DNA TGTGCCAGCAGCTTGTGGGGGCCAAGCTCCTACAATGAGCAGTTCTTC.

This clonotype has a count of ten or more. CDR3 bases: TGCGCCAGCAGCTTCTCCGGGACAGTCAATGAAAAACTGTTTTTT. The encoded protein is CASSFSGTVNEKLFF. The chain uses TRBV5-1 and TRBJ1-4, with TRBD1 matching over 7 bases. Unmatched junction bases numbered 6, after V lost 2 bases and J lost 5 bases. The CDR3 contains 15 residues. Germline V gene lookup returns CDR1 SGHRS and CDR2 YFSETQ.

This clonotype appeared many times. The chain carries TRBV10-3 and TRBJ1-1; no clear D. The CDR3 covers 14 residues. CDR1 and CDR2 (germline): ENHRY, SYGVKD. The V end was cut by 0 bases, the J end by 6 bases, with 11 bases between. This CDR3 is CAISESIGRSEAFF. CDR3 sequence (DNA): TGTGCCATCAGTGAGTCTATAGGGCGATCTGAAGCTTTCTTT.

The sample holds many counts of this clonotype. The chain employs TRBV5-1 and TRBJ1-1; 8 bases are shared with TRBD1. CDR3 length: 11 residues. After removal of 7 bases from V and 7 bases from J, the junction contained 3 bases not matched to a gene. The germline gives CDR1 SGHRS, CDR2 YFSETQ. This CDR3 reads CASQGANEAFF. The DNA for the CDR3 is TGCGCCAGCCAGGGGGCAAATGAAGCTTTCTTT.

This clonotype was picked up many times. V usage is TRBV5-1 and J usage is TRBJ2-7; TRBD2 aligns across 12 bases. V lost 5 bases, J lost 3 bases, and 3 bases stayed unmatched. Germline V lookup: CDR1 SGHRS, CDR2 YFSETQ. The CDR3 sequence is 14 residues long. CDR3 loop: CASSRLAGDYEQYF. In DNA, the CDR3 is TGCGCCAGCAGTAGACTAGCGGGGGACTACGAGCAGTACTTC.

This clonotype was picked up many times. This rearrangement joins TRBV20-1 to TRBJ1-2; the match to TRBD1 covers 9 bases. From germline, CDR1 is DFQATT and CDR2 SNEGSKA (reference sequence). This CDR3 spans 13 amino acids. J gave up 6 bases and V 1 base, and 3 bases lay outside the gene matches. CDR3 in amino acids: CSARATGGHGYTF. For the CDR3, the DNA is TGCAGTGCTAGAGCAACAGGGGGCCATGGCTACACCTTC.

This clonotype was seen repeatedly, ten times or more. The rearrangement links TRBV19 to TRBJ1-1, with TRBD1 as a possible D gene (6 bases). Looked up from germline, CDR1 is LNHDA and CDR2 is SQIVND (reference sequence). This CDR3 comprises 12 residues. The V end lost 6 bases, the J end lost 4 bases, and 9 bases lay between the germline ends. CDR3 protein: CASRGGGTEAFF. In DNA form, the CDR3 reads TGTGCCAGTAGAGGGGGGGGCACTGAAGCTTTCTTT. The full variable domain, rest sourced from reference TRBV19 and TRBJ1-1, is DGGITQSPKYLFRKEGQNVTLSCEQNLNHDAMYWYRQDPGQGLRLIYYSQIVNDFQKGDIAEGYSVSREKKESFPLTVTSAQKNPTAFYLCASRGGGTEAFFGQGTRLTVV.

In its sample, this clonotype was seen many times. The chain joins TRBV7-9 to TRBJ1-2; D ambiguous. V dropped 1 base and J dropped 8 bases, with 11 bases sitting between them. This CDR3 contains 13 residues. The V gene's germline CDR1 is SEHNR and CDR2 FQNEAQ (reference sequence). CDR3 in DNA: TGTGCCAGCAGCTTAGTGGGGTATGAAGGCTACACCTTC. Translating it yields CASSLVGYEGYTF.

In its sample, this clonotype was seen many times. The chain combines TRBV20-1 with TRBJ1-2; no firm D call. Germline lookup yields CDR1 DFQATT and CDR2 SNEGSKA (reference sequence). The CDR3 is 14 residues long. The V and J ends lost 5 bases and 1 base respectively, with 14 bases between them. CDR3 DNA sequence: TGCAGTGCTGATAAAAGTACCTTTAACTATGGCTACACCTTC. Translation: CSADKSTFNYGYTF.

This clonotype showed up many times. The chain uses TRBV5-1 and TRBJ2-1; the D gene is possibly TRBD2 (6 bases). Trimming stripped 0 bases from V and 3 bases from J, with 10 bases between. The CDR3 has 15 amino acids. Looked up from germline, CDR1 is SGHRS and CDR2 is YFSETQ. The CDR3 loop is CASSLARGNYNEQFF. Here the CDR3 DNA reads TGCGCCAGCAGCTTGGCCCGGGGGAACTACAATGAGCAGTTCTTC.

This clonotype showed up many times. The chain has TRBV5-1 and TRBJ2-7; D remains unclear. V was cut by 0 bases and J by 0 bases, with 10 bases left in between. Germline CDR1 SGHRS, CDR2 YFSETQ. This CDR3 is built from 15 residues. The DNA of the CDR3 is TGCGCCAGCAGCTTGGAATCGCCGGCCTCCTACGAGCAGTACTTC. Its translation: CASSLESPASYEQYF.

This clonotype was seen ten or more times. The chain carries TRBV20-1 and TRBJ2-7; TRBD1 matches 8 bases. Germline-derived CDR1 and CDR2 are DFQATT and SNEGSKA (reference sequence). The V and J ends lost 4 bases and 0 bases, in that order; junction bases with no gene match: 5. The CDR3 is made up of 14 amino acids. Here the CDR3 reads CSANRGESSYEQYF. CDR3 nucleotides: TGCAGTGCTAACAGGGGGGAGAGCTCCTACGAGCAGTACTTC.

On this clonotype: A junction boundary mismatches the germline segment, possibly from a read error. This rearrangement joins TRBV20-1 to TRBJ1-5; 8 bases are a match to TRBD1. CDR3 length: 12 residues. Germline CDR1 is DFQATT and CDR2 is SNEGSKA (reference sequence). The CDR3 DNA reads TGCAGTGGGAGACAGGGGAATCAGACCCAGAATTTT. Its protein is CSGRQGNQTQNF.

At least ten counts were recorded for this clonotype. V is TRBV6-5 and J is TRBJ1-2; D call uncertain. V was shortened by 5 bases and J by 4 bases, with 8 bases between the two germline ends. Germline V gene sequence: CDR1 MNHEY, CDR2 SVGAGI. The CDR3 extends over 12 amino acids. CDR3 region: CASSASGYGYTF. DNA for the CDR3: TGTGCCAGCAGTGCCTCTGGCTATGGCTACACCTTC.

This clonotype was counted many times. This chain's CDR3 is CASSPQGALPEAFF. Written as DNA, the CDR3 is TGTGCCAGCAGCCCACAGGGGGCGCTCCCTGAAGCTTTCTTT. This chain uses TRBV7-2 with TRBJ1-1, with TRBD1 identical over 9 bases. Germline loops: CDR1 SGHTA, CDR2 FQGNSA. The CDR3 totals 14 residues. V dropped 5 bases and J dropped 6; count of bases not matched to a gene: 7.

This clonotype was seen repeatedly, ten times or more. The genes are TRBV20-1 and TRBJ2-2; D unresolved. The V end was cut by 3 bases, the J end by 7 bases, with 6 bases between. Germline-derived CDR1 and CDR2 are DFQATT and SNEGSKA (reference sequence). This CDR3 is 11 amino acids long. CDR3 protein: CSASNRGELFF. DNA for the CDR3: TGCAGTGCTAGCAACCGCGGGGAGCTGTTTTTT.

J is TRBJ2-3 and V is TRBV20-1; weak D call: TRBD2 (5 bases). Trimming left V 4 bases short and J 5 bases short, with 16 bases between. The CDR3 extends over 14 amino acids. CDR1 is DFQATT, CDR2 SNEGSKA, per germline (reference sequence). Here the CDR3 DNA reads TGCAGTGCTACAGATCCCCTTGGAGGAGATACGCAGTATTTT. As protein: CSATDPLGGDTQYF.